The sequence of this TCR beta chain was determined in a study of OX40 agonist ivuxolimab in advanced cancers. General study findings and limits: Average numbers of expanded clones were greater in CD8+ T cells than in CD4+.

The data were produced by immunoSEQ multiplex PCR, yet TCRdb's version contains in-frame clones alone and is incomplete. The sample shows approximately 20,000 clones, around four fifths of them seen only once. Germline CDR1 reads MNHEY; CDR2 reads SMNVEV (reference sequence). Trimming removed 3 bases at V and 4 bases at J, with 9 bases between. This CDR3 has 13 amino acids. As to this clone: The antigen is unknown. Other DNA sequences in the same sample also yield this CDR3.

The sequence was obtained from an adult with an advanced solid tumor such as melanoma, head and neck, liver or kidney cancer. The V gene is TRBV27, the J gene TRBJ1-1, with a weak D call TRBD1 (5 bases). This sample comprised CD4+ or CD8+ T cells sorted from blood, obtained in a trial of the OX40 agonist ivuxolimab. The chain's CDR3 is CASSFQGGTEAFF. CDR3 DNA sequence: TGTGCCAGCAGTTTTCAGGGTGGCACTGAAGCTTTCTTT.